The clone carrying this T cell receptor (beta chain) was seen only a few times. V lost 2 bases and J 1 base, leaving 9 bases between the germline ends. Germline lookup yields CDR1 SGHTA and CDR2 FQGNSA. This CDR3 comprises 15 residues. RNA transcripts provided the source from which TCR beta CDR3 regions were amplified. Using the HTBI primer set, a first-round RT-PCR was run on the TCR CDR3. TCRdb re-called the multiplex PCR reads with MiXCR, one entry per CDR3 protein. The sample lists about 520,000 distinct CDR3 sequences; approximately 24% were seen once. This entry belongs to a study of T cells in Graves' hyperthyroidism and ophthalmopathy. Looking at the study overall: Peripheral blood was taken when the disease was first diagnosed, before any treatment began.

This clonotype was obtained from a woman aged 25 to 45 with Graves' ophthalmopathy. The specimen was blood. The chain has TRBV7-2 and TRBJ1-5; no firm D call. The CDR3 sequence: CASSLSQASNQPQHF. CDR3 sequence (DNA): TGTGCCAGCAGCTTAAGTCAGGCGAGCAATCAGCCCCAGCATTTT.